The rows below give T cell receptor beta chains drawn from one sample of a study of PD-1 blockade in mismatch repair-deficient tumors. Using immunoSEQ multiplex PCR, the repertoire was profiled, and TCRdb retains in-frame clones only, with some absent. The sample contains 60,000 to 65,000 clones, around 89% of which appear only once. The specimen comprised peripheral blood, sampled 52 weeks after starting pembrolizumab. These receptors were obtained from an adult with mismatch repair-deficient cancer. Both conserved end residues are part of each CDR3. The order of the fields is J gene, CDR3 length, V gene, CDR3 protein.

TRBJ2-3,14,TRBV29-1,CSVEGGRGTDTQYF
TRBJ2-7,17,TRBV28,CASSTGTSGRISYEQYF
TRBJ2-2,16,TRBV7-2,CASSYDLGRGTGELFF
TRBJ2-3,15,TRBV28,CASSFRTGSTDTQYF
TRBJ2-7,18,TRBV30,CAWSQGALKTSNLYEQYF
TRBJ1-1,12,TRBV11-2,CASSFGGTEAFF
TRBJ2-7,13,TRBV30,CAWSGDGVYEQYF
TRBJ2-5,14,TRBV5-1,CASSLGGEQETQYF
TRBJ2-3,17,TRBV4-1,CASSQGPQGASTDTQYF
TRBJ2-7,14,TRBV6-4,CASSVASGPYEQYF
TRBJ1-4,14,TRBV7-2,CASSSGAGQEKLFF
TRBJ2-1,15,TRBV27,CASGLAGGPTSEQFF
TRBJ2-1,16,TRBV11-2,CASSTRTGSSYNEQFF
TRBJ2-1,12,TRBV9,CASSVERGEQFF
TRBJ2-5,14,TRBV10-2,CASSDRGPFETQYF
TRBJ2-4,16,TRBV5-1,CASQPGVGIAKNIQYF
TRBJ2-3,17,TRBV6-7,CASSYSKSLATTDTQYF
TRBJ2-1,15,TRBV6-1,CASTLTGAVYNEQFF
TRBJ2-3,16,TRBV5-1,CASRSGLAGDTDTQYF
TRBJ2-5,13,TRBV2,CATMDRGGQTQYF
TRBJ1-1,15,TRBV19,CASSIWAGLNTEAFF
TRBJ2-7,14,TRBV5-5,CASSLVRTSYEQYF
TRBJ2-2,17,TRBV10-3,CAISESPGKVYGGELFF
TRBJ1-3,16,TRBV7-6,CASSLDVTGLGNTIYF
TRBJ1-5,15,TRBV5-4,CASSLAPGINQPQHF
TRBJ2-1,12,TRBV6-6,CASRASGNEQFF
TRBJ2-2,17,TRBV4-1,CASSNTGGRTLTGELFF
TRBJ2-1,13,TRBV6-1,CASSWGKINEQFF
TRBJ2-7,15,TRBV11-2,CASSPTSGRWDEQYF
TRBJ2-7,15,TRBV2,CASSRTVATKHEQYF
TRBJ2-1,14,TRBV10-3,CAISDEREEVGQFF
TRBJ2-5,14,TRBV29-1,CSVGWTGRWETQYF
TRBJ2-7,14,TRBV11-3,CASSLGQLDYEQYF
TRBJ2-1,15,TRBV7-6,CASRDRAGGNNEQFF
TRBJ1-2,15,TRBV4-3,CASSQGEARVYGYTF
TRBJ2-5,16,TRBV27,CASSSPGLAGVETQYF
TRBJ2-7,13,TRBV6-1,CASRGTGIDEQYF
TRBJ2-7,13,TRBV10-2,CASSESTVYEQYF
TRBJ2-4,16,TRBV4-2,CASSQDFRETKNIQYF
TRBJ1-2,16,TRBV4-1,CASSQDLRTGSYGYTF
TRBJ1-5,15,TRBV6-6,CASSFLGRVNQPQHF